The T cell receptor beta chain described here comes from a study of PD-1 blockade in classical Hodgkin lymphoma. This clone was seen only once. Its antigen is undetermined. Using immunoSEQ multiplex PCR, the repertoire was profiled, and TCRdb retains in-frame clones only, with some absent. This repertoire shows about 22,000 clones, roughly three quarters found once; its top ten account for about 3.6%. Whole-study findings and limits: The authors excluded patients who started nivolumab under 1 year after ASCT. Significantly greater TCR diversity emerged by C4D1 in CD4+ cells but not CD8+ cells.

The CDR3 is 16 amino acids. Each patient relapsed following autologous stem cell transplantation, and prior brentuximab vedotin exposure differed. Specimen: peripheral blood mononuclear cells (PBMCs), collected at baseline. The chain couples TRBV21-1 to TRBJ2-7; TRBD2 is taken as the D call from the table, unchecked against the DNA. TRBV21-1 is annotated as a pseudogene. The source of this sequence is a human donor with classical Hodgkin lymphoma. The chain's CDR3 is CASAGLAGGIFYEQYF. CDR3 DNA sequence: TGTGCCAGCGCAGGACTAGCGGGGGGGATTTTCTACGAGCAGTACTTC.